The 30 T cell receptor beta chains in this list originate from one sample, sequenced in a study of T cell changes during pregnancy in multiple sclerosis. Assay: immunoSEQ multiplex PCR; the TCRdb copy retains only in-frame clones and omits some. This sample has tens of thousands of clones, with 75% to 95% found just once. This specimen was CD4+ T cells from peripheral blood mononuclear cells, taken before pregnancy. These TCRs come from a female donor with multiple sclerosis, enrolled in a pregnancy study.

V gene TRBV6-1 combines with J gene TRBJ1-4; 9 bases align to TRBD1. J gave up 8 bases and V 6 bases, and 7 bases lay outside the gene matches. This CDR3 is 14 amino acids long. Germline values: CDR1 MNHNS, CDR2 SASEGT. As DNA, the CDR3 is TGTGCCAGCAGCCTCGGACAGGGGTGGGAAAAACTGTTTTTT. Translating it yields CASSLGQGWEKLFF.

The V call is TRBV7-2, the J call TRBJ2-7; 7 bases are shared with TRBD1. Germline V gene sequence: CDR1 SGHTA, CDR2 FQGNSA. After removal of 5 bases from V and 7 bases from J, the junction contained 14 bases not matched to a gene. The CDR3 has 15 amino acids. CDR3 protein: CASSPSRTGTGEQYF. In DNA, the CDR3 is TGTGCCAGCAGCCCAAGTCGGACAGGTACGGGGGAGCAGTACTTC.

This chain's CDR3 is CASSPPGGAANEQFF. CDR3 coding DNA: TGTGCCAGCAGCCCGCCGGGGGGGGCCGCGAATGAGCAGTTCTTC. The chain carries TRBV7-9 and TRBJ2-1; 8 bases line up with TRBD2. The CDR3 sequence is 15 residues long. Germline-derived CDR1 and CDR2 are SEHNR and FQNEAQ (reference sequence). J was trimmed by 7 bases and V by 5 bases; bases with no gene match: 10.

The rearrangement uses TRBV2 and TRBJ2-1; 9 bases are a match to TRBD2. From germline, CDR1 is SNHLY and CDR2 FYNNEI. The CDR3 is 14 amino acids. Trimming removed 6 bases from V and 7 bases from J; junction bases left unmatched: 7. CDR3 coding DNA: TGTGCCAGCAGGGGACAGCTAGCGGGGAATGAGCAGTTCTTC. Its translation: CASRGQLAGNEQFF.

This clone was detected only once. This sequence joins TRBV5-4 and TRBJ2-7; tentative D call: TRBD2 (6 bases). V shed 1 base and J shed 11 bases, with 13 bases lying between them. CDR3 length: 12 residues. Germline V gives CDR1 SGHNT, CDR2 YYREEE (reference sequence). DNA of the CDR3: TGTGCCAGCAGCTTGACGGGTTTAGCGGAGTACTTC. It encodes CASSLTGLAEYF.

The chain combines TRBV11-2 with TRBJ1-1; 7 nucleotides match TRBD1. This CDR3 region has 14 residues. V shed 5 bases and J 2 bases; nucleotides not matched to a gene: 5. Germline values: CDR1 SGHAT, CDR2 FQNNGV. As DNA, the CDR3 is TGTGCCAGCAGCCTAGGGACAGCCAACACTGAAGCTTTCTTT. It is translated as CASSLGTANTEAFF.

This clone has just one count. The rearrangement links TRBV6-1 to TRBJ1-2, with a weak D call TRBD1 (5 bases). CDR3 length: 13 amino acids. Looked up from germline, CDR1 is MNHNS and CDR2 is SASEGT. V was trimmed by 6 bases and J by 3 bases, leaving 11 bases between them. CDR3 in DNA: TGTGCCAGCAGAGGGGACTTCGACTATGGCTACACCTTC. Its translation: CASRGDFDYGYTF.

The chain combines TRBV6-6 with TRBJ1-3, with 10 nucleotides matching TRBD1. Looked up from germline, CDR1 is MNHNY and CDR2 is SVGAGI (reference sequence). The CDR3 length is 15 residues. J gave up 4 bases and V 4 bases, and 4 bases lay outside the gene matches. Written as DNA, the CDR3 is TGTGCCAGCAGTTCACCGGGACAGGGGGGAAACACCATATATTTT. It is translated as CASSSPGQGGNTIYF.

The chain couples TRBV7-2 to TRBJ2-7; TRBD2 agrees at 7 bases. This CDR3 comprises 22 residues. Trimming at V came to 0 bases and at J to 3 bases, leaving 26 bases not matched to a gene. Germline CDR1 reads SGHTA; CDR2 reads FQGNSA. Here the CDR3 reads CASSLARSLRELTLGVDYEQYF. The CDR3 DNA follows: TGTGCCAGCAGCTTAGCTCGTTCTCTGCGGGAGTTAACCTTAGGAGTAGACTACGAGCAGTACTTC.

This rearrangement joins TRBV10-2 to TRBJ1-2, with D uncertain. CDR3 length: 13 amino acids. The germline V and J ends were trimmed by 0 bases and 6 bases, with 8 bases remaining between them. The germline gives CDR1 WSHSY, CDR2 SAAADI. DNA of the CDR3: TGCGCCAGCAGTGAGTCATGGGGAGATGGCTACACCTTC. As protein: CASSESWGDGYTF.

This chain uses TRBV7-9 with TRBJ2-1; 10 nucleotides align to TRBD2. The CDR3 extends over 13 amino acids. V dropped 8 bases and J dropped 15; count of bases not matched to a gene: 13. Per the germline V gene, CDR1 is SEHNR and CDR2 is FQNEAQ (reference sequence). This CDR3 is CASGLAEVSMRFF. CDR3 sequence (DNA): TGTGCCAGCGGACTAGCGGAGGTTTCTATGCGGTTCTTC.

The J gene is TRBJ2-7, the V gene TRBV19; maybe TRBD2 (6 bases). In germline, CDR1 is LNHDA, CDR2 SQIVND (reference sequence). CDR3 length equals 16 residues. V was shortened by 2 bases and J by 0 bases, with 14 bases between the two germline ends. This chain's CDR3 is CASSISGGALSYEQYF. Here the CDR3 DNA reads TGTGCCAGTAGTATAAGTGGAGGGGCCCTCTCCTACGAGCAGTACTTC.

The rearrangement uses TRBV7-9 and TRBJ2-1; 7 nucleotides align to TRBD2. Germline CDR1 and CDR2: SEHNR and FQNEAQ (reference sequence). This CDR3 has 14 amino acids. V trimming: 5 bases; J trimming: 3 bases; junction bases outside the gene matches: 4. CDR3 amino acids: CASSAGGNYNEQFF. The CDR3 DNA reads TGTGCCAGCAGCGCCGGGGGGAACTACAATGAGCAGTTCTTC.

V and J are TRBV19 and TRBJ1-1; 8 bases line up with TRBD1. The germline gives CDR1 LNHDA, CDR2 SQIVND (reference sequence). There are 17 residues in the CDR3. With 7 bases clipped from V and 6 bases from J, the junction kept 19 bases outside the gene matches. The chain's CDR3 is CASNLPRTGLTVAEAFF. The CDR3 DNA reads TGTGCCAGTAACCTTCCCCGGACAGGGTTGACTGTGGCTGAAGCTTTCTTT.

The CDR3, as DNA: TGTGCCAGCAGCTTTCAGGCCCAAGAGACCCAGTACTTC. It is translated as CASSFQAQETQYF. V usage is TRBV11-3 and J usage is TRBJ2-5, with D uncertain. V was cut by 3 bases and J by 1 base, with 6 bases left in between. This CDR3 region has 13 residues. Germline V CDR1 and CDR2: SGHNT, YENEEA.

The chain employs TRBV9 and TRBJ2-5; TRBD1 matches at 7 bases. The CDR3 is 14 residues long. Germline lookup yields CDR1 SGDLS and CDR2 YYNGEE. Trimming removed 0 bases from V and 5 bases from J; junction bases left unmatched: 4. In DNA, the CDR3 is TGTGCCAGCAGCGTAGGAGGGGGCCGGGAGACCCAGTACTTC. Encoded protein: CASSVGGGRETQYF.

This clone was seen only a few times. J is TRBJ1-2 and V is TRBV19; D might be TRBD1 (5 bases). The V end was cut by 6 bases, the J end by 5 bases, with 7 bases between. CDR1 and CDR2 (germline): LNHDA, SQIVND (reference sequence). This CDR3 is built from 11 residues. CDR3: CASRDIYGYTF. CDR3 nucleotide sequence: TGTGCCAGTAGGGACATTTATGGCTACACCTTC.

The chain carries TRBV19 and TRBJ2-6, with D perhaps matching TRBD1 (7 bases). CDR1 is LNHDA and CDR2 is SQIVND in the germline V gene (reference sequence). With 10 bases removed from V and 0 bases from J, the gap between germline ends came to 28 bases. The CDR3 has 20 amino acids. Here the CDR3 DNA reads TGTGCCACCACCGGGCGGGCAGGGGGGCCCCCCCCCTCTGGGGCCAACGTCCTGACTTTC. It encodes CATTGRAGGPPPSGANVLTF.

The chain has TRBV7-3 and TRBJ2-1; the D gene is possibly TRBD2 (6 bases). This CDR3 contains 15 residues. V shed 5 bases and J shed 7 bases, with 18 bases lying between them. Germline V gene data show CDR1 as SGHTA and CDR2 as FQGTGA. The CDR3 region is CASSPTPGLLNEQFF. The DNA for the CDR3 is TGTGCCAGCAGCCCGACCCCGGGACTTCTTAATGAGCAGTTCTTC.

The CDR3 DNA reads TGTGCCAGCAGGGTCAAGGGACAGCTTAATGAAAAACTGTTTTTT. This gives the protein CASRVKGQLNEKLFF. The chain joins TRBV6-1 to TRBJ1-4, with 7 bases aligning to TRBD1. This CDR3 region has 15 residues. Trimming removed 6 bases from V and 4 bases from J; junction bases left unmatched: 8. From germline, CDR1 is MNHNS and CDR2 SASEGT.

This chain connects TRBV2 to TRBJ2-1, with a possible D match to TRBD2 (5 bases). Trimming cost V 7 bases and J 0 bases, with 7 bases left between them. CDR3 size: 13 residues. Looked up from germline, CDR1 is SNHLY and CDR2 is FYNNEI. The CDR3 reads CASTGDSYNEQFF. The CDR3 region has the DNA TGTGCCAGCACCGGGGACTCCTACAATGAGCAGTTCTTC.

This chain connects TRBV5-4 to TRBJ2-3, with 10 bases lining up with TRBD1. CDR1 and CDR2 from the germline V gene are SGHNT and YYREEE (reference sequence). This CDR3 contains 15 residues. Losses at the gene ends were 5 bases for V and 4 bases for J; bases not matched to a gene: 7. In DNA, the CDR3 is TGTGCCAGCAGTAAGACAGGGGGCGGGTCAGATACGCAGTATTTT. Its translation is CASSKTGGGSDTQYF.

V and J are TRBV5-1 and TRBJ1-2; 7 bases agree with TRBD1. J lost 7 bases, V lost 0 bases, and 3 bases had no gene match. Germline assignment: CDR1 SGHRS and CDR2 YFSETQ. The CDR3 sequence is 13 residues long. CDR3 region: CASSLGQGSGYTF. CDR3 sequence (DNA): TGCGCCAGCAGCTTGGGACAGGGTAGTGGCTACACCTTC.

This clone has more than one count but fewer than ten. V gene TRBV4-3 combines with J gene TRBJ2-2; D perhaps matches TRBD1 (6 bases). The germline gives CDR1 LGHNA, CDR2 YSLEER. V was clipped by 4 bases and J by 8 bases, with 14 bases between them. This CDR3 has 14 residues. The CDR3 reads CASSRSQGWGELFF. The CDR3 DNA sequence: TGCGCCAGCAGCCGCTCACAGGGATGGGGGGAGCTGTTTTTT.

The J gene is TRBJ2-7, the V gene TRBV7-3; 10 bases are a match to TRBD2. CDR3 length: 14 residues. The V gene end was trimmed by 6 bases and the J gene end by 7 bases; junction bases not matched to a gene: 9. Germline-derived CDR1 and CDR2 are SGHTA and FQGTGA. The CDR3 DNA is TGTGCCAGCAGTCATTCTAGCGGGAGTGGTGAGCAGTACTTC. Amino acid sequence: CASSHSSGSGEQYF.

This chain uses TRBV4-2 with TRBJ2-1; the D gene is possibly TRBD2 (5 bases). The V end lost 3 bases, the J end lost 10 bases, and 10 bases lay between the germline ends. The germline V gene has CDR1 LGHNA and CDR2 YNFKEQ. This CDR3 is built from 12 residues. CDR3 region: CASSHVRGEQFF. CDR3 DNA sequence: TGTGCCAGCAGCCACGTGAGAGGGGAGCAGTTCTTC.

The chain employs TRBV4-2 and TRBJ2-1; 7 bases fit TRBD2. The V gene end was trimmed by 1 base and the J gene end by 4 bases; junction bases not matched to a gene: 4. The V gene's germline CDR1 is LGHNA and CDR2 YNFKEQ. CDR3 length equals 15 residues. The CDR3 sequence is CASSQVGTKYNEQFF. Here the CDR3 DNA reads TGTGCCAGCAGCCAAGTTGGGACTAAATACAATGAGCAGTTCTTC.

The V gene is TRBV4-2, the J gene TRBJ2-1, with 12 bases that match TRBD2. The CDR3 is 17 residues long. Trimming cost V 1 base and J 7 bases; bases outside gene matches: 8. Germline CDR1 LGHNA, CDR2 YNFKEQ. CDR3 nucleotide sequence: TGTGCCAGCAGCCAAGTGAATCTAGCGGGAGGGCCTAATGAGCAGTTCTTC. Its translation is CASSQVNLAGGPNEQFF.

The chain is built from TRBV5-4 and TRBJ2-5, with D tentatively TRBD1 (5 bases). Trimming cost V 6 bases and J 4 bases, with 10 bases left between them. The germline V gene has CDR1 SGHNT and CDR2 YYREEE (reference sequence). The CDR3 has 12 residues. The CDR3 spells CASKGSGETQYF. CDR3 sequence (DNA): TGTGCCAGCAAGGGGTCCGGAGAGACCCAGTACTTC.

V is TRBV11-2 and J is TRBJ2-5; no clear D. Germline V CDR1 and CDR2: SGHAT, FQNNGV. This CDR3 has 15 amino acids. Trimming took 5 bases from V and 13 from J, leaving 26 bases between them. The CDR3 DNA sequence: TGTGCCAGCAGCGTCCTCCACGGTCTTCCTGGAGTGATGTACTTC. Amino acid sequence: CASSVLHGLPGVMYF.